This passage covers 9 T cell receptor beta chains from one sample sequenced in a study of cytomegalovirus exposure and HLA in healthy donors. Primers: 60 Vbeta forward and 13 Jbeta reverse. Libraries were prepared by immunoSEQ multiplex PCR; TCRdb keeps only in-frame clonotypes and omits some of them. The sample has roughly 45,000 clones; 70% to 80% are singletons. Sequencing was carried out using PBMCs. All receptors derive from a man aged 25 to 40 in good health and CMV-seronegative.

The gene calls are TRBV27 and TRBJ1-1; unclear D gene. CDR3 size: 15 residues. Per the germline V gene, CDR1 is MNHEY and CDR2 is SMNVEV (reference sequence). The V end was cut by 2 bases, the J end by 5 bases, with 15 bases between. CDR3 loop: CASSLVLRTGTEAFF. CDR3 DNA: TGTGCCAGCAGTTTAGTTCTCAGAACCGGGACTGAAGCTTTCTTT.

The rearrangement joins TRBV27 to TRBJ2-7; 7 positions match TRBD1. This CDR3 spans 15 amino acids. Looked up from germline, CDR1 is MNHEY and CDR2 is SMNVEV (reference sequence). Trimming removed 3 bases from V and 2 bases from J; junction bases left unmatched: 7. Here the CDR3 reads CASSFTGANTYEQYF. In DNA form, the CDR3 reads TGTGCCAGCAGTTTCACAGGGGCCAATACCTACGAGCAGTACTTC.

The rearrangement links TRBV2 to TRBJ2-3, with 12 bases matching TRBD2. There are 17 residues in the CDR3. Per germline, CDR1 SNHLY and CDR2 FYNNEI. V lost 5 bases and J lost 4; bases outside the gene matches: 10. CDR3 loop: CASSSGDLAGGPDTQYF. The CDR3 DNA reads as TGTGCCAGCAGTTCGGGGGATCTAGCGGGAGGGCCAGATACGCAGTATTTT.

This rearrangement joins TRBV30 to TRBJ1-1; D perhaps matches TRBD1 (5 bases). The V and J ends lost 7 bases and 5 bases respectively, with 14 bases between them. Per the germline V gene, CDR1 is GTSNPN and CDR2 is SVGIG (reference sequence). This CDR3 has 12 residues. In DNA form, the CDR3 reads TGTGCCTCCCGGGGGAAAACGACTGAAGCTTTCTTT. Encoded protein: CASRGKTTEAFF.

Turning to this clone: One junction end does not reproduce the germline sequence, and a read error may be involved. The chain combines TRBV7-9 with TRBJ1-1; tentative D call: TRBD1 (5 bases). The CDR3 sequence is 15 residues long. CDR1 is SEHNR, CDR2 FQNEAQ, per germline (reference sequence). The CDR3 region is CSSSSPRQMNTEAFF. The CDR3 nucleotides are TGTTCCAGCAGCTCGCCTCGACAGATGAACACTGAAGCTTTCTTT. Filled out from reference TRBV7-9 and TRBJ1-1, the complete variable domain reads DTGVSQNPRHKITKRGQNVTFRCDPISEHNRLYWYRQTLGQGPEFLTYFQNEAQLEKSRLLSDRFSAERPKGSFSTLEIQRTEQGDSAMYLCSSSSPRQMNTEAFFGQGTRLTVV.

The CDR3 nucleotides are TGTGCCAGCAGTGCCCACTACGAGCAGTACTTC. Translating gives CASSAHYEQYF. The chain employs TRBV6-4 and TRBJ2-7, with D unresolved. This CDR3 spans 11 amino acids. CDR1 and CDR2 (germline): MRHNA, SNTAGT. V lost 4 bases and J 3 bases, leaving 4 bases between the germline ends.

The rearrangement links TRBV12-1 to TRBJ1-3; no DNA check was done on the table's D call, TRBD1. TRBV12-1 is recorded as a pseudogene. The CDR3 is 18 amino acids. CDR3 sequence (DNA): TGTGCCAGCAGCTTCTGGTTAACAGGACCAAGCTCTGGAAACACCATATATTTT. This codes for CASSFWLTGPSSGNTIYF.

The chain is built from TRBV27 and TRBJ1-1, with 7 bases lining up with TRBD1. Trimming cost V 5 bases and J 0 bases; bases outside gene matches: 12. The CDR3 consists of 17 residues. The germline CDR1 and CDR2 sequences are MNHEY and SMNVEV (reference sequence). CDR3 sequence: CASSKFPGQRMNTEAFF. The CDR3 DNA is TGTGCCAGCAGTAAATTCCCGGGACAGAGAATGAACACTGAAGCTTTCTTT.

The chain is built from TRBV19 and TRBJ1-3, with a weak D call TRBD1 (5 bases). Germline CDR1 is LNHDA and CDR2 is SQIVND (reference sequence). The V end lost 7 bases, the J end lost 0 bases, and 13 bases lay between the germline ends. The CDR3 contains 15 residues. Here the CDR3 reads CASISKTASGNTIYF. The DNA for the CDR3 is TGTGCCAGTATCAGTAAGACAGCCTCTGGAAACACCATATATTTT.